This entry lists 24 T cell receptor beta chains sequenced from one sample in a study of shared clonotypes between healthy human individuals. Selected positively for CCR7 and CD45RO-negative, naive CD8 cells excluded terminally differentiated effector memory CD45RA+ cells. Profiled with immunoSEQ multiplex PCR; TCRdb holds only in-frame clones, not every one. The sample contains approximately 1.9 million clones, around 93% of which appear only once. The sample consisted of naive CD8+ T cells from PBMCs. These receptors all come from a man younger than 30 in good health. Some clones in this sample may be carry-over from other donors' samples.

The V call is TRBV11-2, the J call TRBJ2-3; no firm D call. Trimming cost V 2 bases and J 2 bases, with 23 bases left between them. Germline V gene sequence: CDR1 SGHAT, CDR2 FQNNGV. There are 19 residues in the CDR3. Here the CDR3 DNA reads TGTGCCAGCAGCTTATCCAGGCACCAACGGTCCTATTTCACAGATACGCAGTATTTT. It specifies CASSLSRHQRSYFTDTQYF.

The chain couples TRBV7-9 to TRBJ1-5; D not certain. The CDR3 loop spans 14 amino acids. Germline V gives CDR1 SEHNR, CDR2 FQNEAQ (reference sequence). The ends were cut back, 1 base at V and 5 bases at J, with 9 bases in the middle. The CDR3 DNA is TGTGCCAGCAGCTTAGATGGTGTCGATCAGCCCCAGCATTTT. Amino acids: CASSLDGVDQPQHF.

The chain is built from TRBV6-5 and TRBJ2-7; D not certain. Trimming pared 2 bases from V and 6 bases from J, leaving 14 bases between. Per germline, CDR1 MNHEY and CDR2 SVGAGI. This CDR3 contains 14 residues. CDR3 amino acids: CASSYGSFGAEQYF. The CDR3 nucleotides read TGTGCCAGCAGTTACGGTAGCTTCGGCGCCGAGCAGTACTTC.

This chain links TRBV29-1 with TRBJ1-3; D gene ambiguous. With 6 bases removed from V and 0 bases from J, the gap between germline ends came to 9 bases. The CDR3 contains 13 residues. Germline V gene lookup returns CDR1 SQVTM and CDR2 ANQGSEA. The CDR3 reads CSVLPNSGNTIYF. CDR3 in DNA: TGCAGCGTGCTACCCAACTCTGGAAACACCATATATTTT.

This rearrangement joins TRBV25-1 to TRBJ2-3, with no clear D. V lost 7 bases and J lost 4, with 6 bases in between. This CDR3 is built from 11 residues. Germline lookup yields CDR1 MGHDK and CDR2 SYGVNS. CDR3 sequence: CASKKADTQYF. DNA for the CDR3: TGTGCCAGCAAGAAAGCAGATACGCAGTATTTT.

J is TRBJ2-7 and V is TRBV27; 7 bases align to TRBD2. J gave up 4 bases and V 5 bases, and 5 bases lay outside the gene matches. CDR1 is MNHEY and CDR2 is SMNVEV in the germline V gene (reference sequence). The CDR3 extends over 13 amino acids. CDR3 region: CASSGGLLYEQYF. DNA of the CDR3: TGTGCCAGCAGTGGGGGACTACTATACGAGCAGTACTTC.

This clone was detected only once. The chain joins TRBV7-7 to TRBJ2-3, with TRBD1 matching over 11 bases. The trim removed 5 bases at V and 4 bases at J, leaving 2 bases unmatched. The CDR3 extends over 14 amino acids. Germline V CDR1 and CDR2: SSHAT, FNYEAQ (reference sequence). CDR3 amino acids: CASSVGQGADTQYF. CDR3 sequence (DNA): TGTGCCAGCAGCGTGGGACAGGGGGCAGATACGCAGTATTTT.

This clone was picked up one time. The chain has TRBV7-6 and TRBJ1-1; a possible D gene is TRBD1 (6 bases). Germline V gene data show CDR1 as SGHVS and CDR2 as FNYEAQ. The CDR3 has 15 amino acids. Trimming left V 1 base short and J 6 bases short, with 15 bases between. Written as DNA, the CDR3 is TGTGCCAGCAGCTTAGTTGGCCCAGGGGACGCTGAAGCTTTCTTT. It yields the protein CASSLVGPGDAEAFF.

The chain combines TRBV27 with TRBJ1-1, with 7 bases matching TRBD1. This CDR3 spans 16 amino acids. Germline V gene lookup returns CDR1 MNHEY and CDR2 SMNVEV (reference sequence). J was trimmed by 4 bases and V by 4 bases; bases with no gene match: 12. The CDR3 loop is CASSSRDSPGGTEAFF. In DNA form, the CDR3 reads TGTGCCAGCAGTTCTCGGGACAGCCCAGGCGGCACTGAAGCTTTCTTT.

The genes are TRBV14 and TRBJ2-3; TRBD2 aligns across 10 bases. The J segment lost 6 bases and the V segment lost 1 base, leaving 4 bases of the junction unmatched. Germline assignment: CDR1 SGHDN and CDR2 FVKESK. The CDR3 covers 15 residues. In nucleotides, the CDR3 is TGTGCCAGCAGCCAAGTCCTAGCGGGAGAGGATACGCAGTATTTT. It specifies CASSQVLAGEDTQYF.

The rearrangement links TRBV7-9 to TRBJ1-2; the D gene is possibly TRBD1 (5 bases). The CDR3 totals 16 residues. Germline lookup yields CDR1 SEHNR and CDR2 FQNEAQ (reference sequence). The V end was cut by 5 bases, the J end by 4 bases, with 20 bases between. The CDR3 here is CASSGTQGLLGYGYTF. The DNA for the CDR3 is TGTGCCAGCAGCGGTACTCAGGGACTTCTTGGCTATGGCTACACCTTC. Variable domain in full (rest from reference TRBV7-9 and TRBJ1-2): DTGVSQNPRHKITKRGQNVTFRCDPISEHNRLYWYRQTLGQGPEFLTYFQNEAQLEKSRLLSDRFSAERPKGSFSTLEIQRTEQGDSAMYLCASSGTQGLLGYGYTFGSGTRLTVV.

This rearrangement joins TRBV27 to TRBJ1-5; D is undetermined. The CDR3 is 14 amino acids. V dropped 5 bases and J dropped 0 bases, with 8 bases sitting between them. Per germline, CDR1 MNHEY and CDR2 SMNVEV (reference sequence). CDR3 amino acids: CASSTIGSNQPQHF. In DNA form, the CDR3 reads TGTGCCAGCAGTACCATCGGTAGCAATCAGCCCCAGCATTTT.

The chain couples TRBV10-1 to TRBJ2-1; either TRBD1 or TRBD2 may fit D (6 bases each). Germline-derived CDR1 and CDR2 are WNHNN and SYGVQD (reference sequence). The CDR3 extends over 16 amino acids. Trimming cost V 6 bases and J 0 bases, with 15 bases left between them. This chain's CDR3 is CASSPGGGLSYNEQFF. CDR3 nucleotide sequence: TGCGCCAGCAGCCCCGGGGGCGGACTCTCCTACAATGAGCAGTTCTTC.

CDR3 in amino acids: CASSQGTDYNSPLHF. CDR3 DNA sequence: TGCGCCAGCAGCCAAGGGACAGATTATAATTCACCCCTCCACTTT. The chain employs TRBV4-1 and TRBJ1-6; D may be TRBD1 (6 bases). This CDR3 spans 15 amino acids. The V and J ends lost 1 base and 4 bases respectively, with 8 bases between them. Germline-derived CDR1 and CDR2 are MGHRA and YSYEKL.

This chain joins TRBV9 and TRBJ2-1, with 9 nucleotides matching TRBD1. V lost 3 bases, J lost 3 bases, and 10 bases stayed unmatched. The CDR3 contains 17 residues. Germline V lookup: CDR1 SGDLS, CDR2 YYNGEE. CDR3 sequence: CASSAGPGTGNYNEQFF. The CDR3 region has the DNA TGTGCCAGCAGCGCGGGCCCCGGGACAGGGAACTACAATGAGCAGTTCTTC.

J is TRBJ2-2 and V is TRBV5-4; D possibly corresponds to TRBD2 (5 bases). The CDR3 sequence is 14 residues long. CDR1 SGHNT and CDR2 YYREEE come from the germline V gene (reference sequence). V gave up 10 bases and J gave up 3 bases, with 16 bases separating them. CDR3 protein: CAYATWTDTGELFF. In nucleotides, the CDR3 is TGTGCCTACGCTACCTGGACTGACACCGGGGAGCTGTTTTTT. The full variable domain, with the rest looked up from reference TRBV5-4 and TRBJ2-2, is ETGVTQSPTHLIKTRGQQVTLRCSSQSGHNTVSWYQQALGQGPQFIFQYYREEENGRGNFPPRFSGLQFPNYSSELNVNALELDDSALYLCAYATWTDTGELFFGEGSRLTVL.

The CDR3 is CASSVSGRGNEQFF. DNA for the CDR3: TGTGCCAGCAGCGTTAGCGGGAGAGGCAATGAGCAGTTCTTC. The rearrangement uses TRBV7-2 and TRBJ2-1; 9 bases agree with TRBD2. The length of the CDR3 is 14 residues. Germline values: CDR1 SGHTA, CDR2 FQGNSA. Germline trimming cut 5 bases from V and 6 bases from J; bases unmatched to any gene: 5.

This chain joins TRBV28 and TRBJ2-5, with 7 bases lining up with TRBD1. Germline trimming cut 4 bases from V and 4 bases from J; bases unmatched to any gene: 9. Germline CDR1 MDHEN, CDR2 SYDVKM. This CDR3 spans 15 amino acids. The CDR3, as DNA: TGTGCCAGCAGTTCTATTCGACAGGGACGAGAGACCCAGTACTTC. This encodes CASSSIRQGRETQYF.

The chain recombines TRBV27 with TRBJ2-7; tentative D call: TRBD2 (5 bases). Germline V gene lookup returns CDR1 MNHEY and CDR2 SMNVEV (reference sequence). V was trimmed by 4 bases and J by 4 bases, leaving 23 bases between them. The CDR3 runs 17 residues. CDR3 nucleotides: TGTGCCAGCAGTTCATCCGTGGGCCGAGGACTGGGATACGAGCAGTACTTC. Protein product: CASSSSVGRGLGYEQYF.

The gene calls are TRBV7-3 and TRBJ1-2; TRBD1 matches at 7 bases. CDR1 SGHTA and CDR2 FQGTGA come from the germline V gene. CDR3 length: 17 residues. Trimming at V came to 0 bases and at J to 3 bases, leaving 10 bases not matched to a gene. This chain's CDR3 is CASSLTIETGKDYGYTF. As DNA, the CDR3 is TGTGCCAGCAGCTTAACGATCGAGACAGGGAAGGACTATGGCTACACCTTC.

The chain links TRBV4-3 to TRBJ1-4; weak D call: TRBD1 (5 bases). The V end lost 1 base, the J end lost 5 bases, and 14 bases lay between the germline ends. Per germline, CDR1 LGHNA and CDR2 YSLEER. The CDR3 sequence is 16 residues long. CDR3 amino acids: CASSQGRGQFNEKLFF. The CDR3 coding sequence is TGCGCCAGCAGCCAAGGGAGGGGCCAGTTCAATGAAAAACTGTTTTTT.

The CDR3 reads CASSLSAGSLDTQYF. DNA for the CDR3: TGTGCCAGCAGTTTATCGGCCGGGAGCTTGGATACGCAGTATTTT. This chain uses TRBV27 with TRBJ2-3; D may be TRBD2 (6 bases). In germline, CDR1 is MNHEY, CDR2 SMNVEV (reference sequence). Trimming removed 0 bases at V and 6 bases at J, with 13 bases between. There are 15 residues in the CDR3.

The V and J genes are TRBV5-1 and TRBJ2-7; D gene uncertain. The CDR3 spans 13 residues. Trimming took off 3 bases at V and 7 bases at J, with 14 bases between the two ends. CDR1 SGHRS and CDR2 YFSETQ come from the germline V gene. CDR3 sequence (DNA): TGCGCCAGCAGCTCCCGTGGTCTGGGGGAGCAGTACTTC. This gives the protein CASSSRGLGEQYF.

This clone was seen more than once but under ten times. V is TRBV19 and J is TRBJ1-5; D is unresolved. This CDR3 region has 16 residues. V shed 7 bases and J shed 0 bases, with 16 bases lying between them. CDR1 is LNHDA, CDR2 SQIVND, per germline (reference sequence). CDR3 DNA: TGTGCCAGTAATAGGGTATGGGGATCTAGCAATCAGCCCCAGCATTTT. Residues: CASNRVWGSSNQPQHF.